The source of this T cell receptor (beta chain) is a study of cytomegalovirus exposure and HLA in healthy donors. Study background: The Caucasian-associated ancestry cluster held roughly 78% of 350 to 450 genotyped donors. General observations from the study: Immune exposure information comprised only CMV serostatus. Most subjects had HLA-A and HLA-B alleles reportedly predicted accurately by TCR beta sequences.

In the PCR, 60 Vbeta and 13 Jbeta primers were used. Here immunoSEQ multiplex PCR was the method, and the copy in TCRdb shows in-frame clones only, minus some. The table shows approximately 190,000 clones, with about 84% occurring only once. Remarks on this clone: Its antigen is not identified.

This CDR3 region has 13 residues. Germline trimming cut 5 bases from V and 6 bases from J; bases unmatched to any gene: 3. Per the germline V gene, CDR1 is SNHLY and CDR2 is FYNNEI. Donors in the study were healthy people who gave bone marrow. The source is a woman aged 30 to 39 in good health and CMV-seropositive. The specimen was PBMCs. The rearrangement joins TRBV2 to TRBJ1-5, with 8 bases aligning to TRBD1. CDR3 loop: CASSPDRVQPQHF. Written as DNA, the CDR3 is TGTGCCAGCAGTCCGGACAGGGTTCAGCCCCAGCATTTT.